This TCR beta chain is from a study of blood T cell repertoires in COVID-19. Study at large: The analysed material was cDNA or gDNA that came from T cells, B-cell-depleted T cells, or PBMCs.

Germline V CDR1 and CDR2: LGHNA, YSLEER. V dropped 0 bases and J dropped 2 bases, with 11 bases sitting between them. The CDR3 is 15 residues long. In the source study's methods: Reference gene primer amplification in the assay estimated nucleated cell counts. Sequenced by immunoSEQ multiplex PCR; TCRdb stores in-frame clones only, minus some. V, J and clone size derive from that table, while D and trimming were established from the DNA sequence. The sample includes under 250,000 clones, about nine tenths seen only once; the top ten take approximately 0.66%. This rearrangement joins TRBV4-3 to TRBJ2-7; D unresolved. The sequence was collected from a man between 40 and 49 years old with acute or convalescent COVID-19. Sequencing used peripheral blood. CDR3 nucleotides: TGCGCCAGCAGCCAAGAGTCAGCTGGAGCCTACGAGCAGTACTTC. Its translation: CASSQESAGAYEQYF.